By share, the clone carrying this TCR beta chain ranks as medium-sized. Clones were sequenced by immunoSEQ multiplex PCR, and TCRdb holds only the in-frame ones, with some missing. This sample has 80,000 to 95,000 clones, with about 84% found just once. This sample stems from a study of blood T cell repertoires in COVID-19. This clonotype was obtained from an older man with active or convalescent COVID-19. The sample taken for sequencing was peripheral blood.

The chain's CDR3 is CASTPDVTSGGAADTQYF. The CDR3 DNA is TGTGCCAGCACCCCGGACGTCACTAGCGGGGGGGCGGCAGATACGCAGTATTTT. The chain has TRBV28 and TRBJ2-3; TRBD2 matches at 13 bases. The CDR3 length is 18 residues. Germline V gives CDR1 MDHEN, CDR2 SYDVKM. V was clipped by 7 bases and J by 4 bases; unmatched bases: 14. Filled out from reference TRBV28 and TRBJ2-3, the complete variable domain reads DVKVTQSSRYLVKRTGEKVFLECVQDMDHENMFWYRQDPGLGLRLIYFSYDVKMKEKGDIPEGYSVSREKKERFSLILESASTNQTSMYLCASTPDVTSGGAADTQYFGPGTRLTVL.